Sequencing of this T cell receptor (beta chain) was carried out in a study of blood T cell repertoires in COVID-19. Study summary: PBMCs, B-cell-depleted T cells, or T cells provided the cDNA or gDNA that made up the material.

Original handling: Cell counts per sample came from amplifying reference gene primers. Some clones are missing from TCRdb's copy, which holds only in-frame ones; the method was immunoSEQ multiplex PCR. The V and J calls and clone size are taken from that table; D and trimming were inferred from the DNA. Of about 25,000 clones listed, roughly nine tenths are singletons. The sample taken for sequencing was peripheral blood. The receptor's source is a human donor in a cohort sampled during active COVID-19.

CDR3 residues: CASSSGGQTGELFF. The CDR3 nucleotides are TGTGCCAGCAGTTCGGGAGGGCAAACCGGGGAGCTGTTTTTT. The chain links TRBV7-3 to TRBJ2-2; 8 bases match TRBD2. Germline-derived CDR1 and CDR2 are SGHTA and FQGTGA. The CDR3 sequence is 14 residues long. Trimming took 6 bases from V and 5 from J; bases not matched to a gene: 5.